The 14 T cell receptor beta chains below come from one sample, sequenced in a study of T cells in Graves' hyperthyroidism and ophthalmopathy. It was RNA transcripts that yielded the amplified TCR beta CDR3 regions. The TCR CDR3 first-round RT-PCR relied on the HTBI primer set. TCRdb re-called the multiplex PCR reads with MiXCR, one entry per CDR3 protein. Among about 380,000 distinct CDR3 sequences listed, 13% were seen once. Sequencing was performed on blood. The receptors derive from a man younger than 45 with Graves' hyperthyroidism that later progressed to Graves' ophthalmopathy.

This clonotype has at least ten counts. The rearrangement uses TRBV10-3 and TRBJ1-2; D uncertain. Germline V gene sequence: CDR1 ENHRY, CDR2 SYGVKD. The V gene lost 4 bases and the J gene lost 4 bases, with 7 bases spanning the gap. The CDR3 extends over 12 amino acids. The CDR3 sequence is CAISAVPYGYTF. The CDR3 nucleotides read TGTGCCATCAGTGCCGTACCCTATGGCTACACCTTC.

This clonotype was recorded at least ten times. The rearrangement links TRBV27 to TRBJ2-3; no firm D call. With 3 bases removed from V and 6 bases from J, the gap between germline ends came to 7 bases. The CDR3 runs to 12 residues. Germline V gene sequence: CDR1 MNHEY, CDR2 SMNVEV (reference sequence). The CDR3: CASSFARDTQYF. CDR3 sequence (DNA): TGTGCCAGCAGTTTTGCCCGGGATACGCAGTATTTT.

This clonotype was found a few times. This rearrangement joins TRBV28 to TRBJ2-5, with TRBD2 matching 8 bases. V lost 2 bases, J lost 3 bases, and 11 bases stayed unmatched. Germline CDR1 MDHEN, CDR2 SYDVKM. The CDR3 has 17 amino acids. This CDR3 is CASSLRGLAGSKETQYF. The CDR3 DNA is TGTGCCAGCAGTTTAAGGGGGTTAGCGGGGAGTAAAGAGACCCAGTACTTC.

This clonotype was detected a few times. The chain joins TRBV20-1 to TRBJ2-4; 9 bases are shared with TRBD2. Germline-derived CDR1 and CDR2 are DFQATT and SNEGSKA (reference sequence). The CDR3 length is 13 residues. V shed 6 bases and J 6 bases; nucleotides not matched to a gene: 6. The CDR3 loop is CSAPGLALNIQYF. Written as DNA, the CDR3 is TGCAGTGCACCGGGACTAGCTTTAAACATTCAGTACTTC.

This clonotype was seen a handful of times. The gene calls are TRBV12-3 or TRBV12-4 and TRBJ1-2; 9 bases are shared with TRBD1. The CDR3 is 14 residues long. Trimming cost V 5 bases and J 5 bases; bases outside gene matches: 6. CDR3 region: CASSKWTGVYGYTF. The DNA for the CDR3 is TGTGCCAGCAGTAAATGGACAGGGGTGTATGGCTACACCTTC.

CDR3 sequence (DNA): TGCGCCAGCAGCCCCCGGGACGGCAGCTCCTACGAGCAGTACTTC. This gives the protein CASSPRDGSSYEQYF. The chain links TRBV4-1 to TRBJ2-7; D tentatively fits TRBD1 or TRBD2 (5 bases each). The ends were cut back, 4 bases at V and 0 bases at J, with 13 bases in the middle. The CDR3 runs to 15 residues. The germline CDR1 and CDR2 sequences are MGHRA and YSYEKL.

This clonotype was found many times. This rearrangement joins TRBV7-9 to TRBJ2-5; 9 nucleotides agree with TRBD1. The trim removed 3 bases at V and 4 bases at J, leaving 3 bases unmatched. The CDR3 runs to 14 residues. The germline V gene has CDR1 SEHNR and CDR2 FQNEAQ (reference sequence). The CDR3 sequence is CASSLTGGVETQYF. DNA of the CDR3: TGTGCCAGCAGCTTGACAGGGGGTGTAGAGACCCAGTACTTC.

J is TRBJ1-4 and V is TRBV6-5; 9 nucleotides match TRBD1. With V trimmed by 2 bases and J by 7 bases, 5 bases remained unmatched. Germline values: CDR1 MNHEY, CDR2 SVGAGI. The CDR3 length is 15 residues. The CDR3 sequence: CASSYGTGGSEKLFF. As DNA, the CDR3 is TGTGCCAGCAGTTACGGCACAGGGGGCAGTGAAAAACTGTTTTTT.

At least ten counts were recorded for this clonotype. The CDR3 reads CASSPGTAETQYF. CDR3 sequence (DNA): TGTGCCAGCAGTCCTGGGACAGCAGAGACCCAGTACTTC. The chain has TRBV27 and TRBJ2-5; 7 nucleotides align to TRBD1. Germline values: CDR1 MNHEY, CDR2 SMNVEV (reference sequence). CDR3 length: 13 residues. With 5 bases clipped from V and 4 bases from J, the junction kept 4 bases outside the gene matches.

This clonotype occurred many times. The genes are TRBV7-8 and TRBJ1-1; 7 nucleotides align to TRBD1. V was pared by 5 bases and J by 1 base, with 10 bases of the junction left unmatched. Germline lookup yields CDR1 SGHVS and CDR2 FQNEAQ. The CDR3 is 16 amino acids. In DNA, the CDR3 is TGTGCCAGCAGCGGAAGGGCGGGACAGCGGAACACTGAAGCTTTCTTT. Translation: CASSGRAGQRNTEAFF.

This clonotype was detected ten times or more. The CDR3 sequence is CASSDSALAGRETQYF. The CDR3 bases are TGTGCCAGCAGTGACTCGGCCCTGGCAGGGAGGGAGACCCAGTACTTC. The chain is built from TRBV6-4 and TRBJ2-5; D might be TRBD2 (6 bases). The CDR3 contains 16 residues. Germline CDR1 MRHNA, CDR2 SNTAGT. The V gene lost 0 bases and the J gene lost 5 bases, with 16 bases spanning the gap.

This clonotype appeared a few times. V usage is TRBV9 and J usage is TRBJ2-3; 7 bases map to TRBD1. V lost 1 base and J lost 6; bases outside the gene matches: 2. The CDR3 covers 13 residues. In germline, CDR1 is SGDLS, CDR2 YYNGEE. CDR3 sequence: CASSVSQGDTQYF. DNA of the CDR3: TGTGCCAGCAGCGTATCACAGGGGGATACGCAGTATTTT.

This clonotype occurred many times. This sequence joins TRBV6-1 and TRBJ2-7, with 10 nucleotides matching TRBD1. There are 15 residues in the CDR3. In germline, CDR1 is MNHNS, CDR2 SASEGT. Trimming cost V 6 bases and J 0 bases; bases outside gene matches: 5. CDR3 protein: CASSRGQGVSYEQYF. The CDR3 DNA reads TGTGCCAGCAGCCGCGGACAGGGGGTCTCCTACGAGCAGTACTTC.

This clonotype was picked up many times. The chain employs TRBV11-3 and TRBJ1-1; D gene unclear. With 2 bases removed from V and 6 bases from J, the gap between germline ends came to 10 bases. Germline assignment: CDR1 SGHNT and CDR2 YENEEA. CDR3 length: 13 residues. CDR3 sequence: CASSLRSLPEAFF. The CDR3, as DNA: TGTGCCAGCAGCTTAAGATCCCTACCTGAAGCTTTCTTT. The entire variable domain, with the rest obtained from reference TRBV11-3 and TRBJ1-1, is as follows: EAGVVQSPRYKIIEKKQPVAFWCNPISGHNTLYWYLQNLGQGPELLIRYENEEAVDDSQLPKDRFSAERLKGVDSTLKIQPAELGDSAVYLCASSLRSLPEAFFGQGTRLTVV.